These T cell receptor beta chains were read from a single sample in a study of shared clonotypes between healthy human individuals. Assay used: immunoSEQ multiplex PCR; TCRdb lists only in-frame clones, some missing. The sample holds more than 900,000 clones; about 80% are singletons and the top ten take 0.5% to 0.65%. What was sequenced was memory CD4+ T cells from PBMCs. The receptors shown here come from a man aged 18 to 35 in good health. Some clones in this sample may be carry-over from other donors' samples. Each CDR3 is given with its conserved first and last residue. Each record gives: CDR3 protein, CDR3 DNA, J gene, V gene, clone size, D gene. The D gene is left open where the match is weak. For some rows the clone size is stated as once, few or many, or as a class when expanded; others skip it.

CASSATGTGQDSPLHF TGCGCCAGCAGTGCCACTGGGACAGGTCAGGACTCACCCCTCCACTTT TRBJ1-6 TRBV5-1 NA TRBD1
CASSMLQRNNEQFF TGTGCCAGTAGTATGTTACAGAGAAACAATGAGCAGTTCTTC TRBJ2-1 TRBV19 NA NA
CASSPTTGIGANVLTF TGTGCCAGCAGCCCCACCACGGGCATTGGGGCCAACGTCCTGACTTTC TRBJ2-6 TRBV5-4 once NA
CASSPRDRGFGNTIYF TGTGCCAGCAGCCCGAGGGACAGGGGATTTGGAAACACCATATATTTT TRBJ1-3 TRBV7-9 NA TRBD1
CASSEEGGRLSEQYF TGTGCCAGCAGTGAAGAGGGGGGCCGGTTGAGTGAGCAGTACTTC TRBJ2-7 TRBV2 NA NA
CASSEGQGGQPQHF TGTGCCAGCTCAGAAGGACAGGGTGGTCAGCCCCAGCATTTT TRBJ1-5 TRBV18 NA TRBD1
CASSLRDRGNQETQYF TGTGCCAGCAGCTTAAGGGACAGGGGGAACCAAGAGACCCAGTACTTC TRBJ2-5 TRBV7-3 NA TRBD1
CASSPNGAQADRDTQYF TGTGCCAGCTCACCTAATGGGGCGCAGGCAGACCGCGATACGCAGTATTTT TRBJ2-3 TRBV18 NA NA
CASSLGLLSAGELFF TGTGCCAGCAGCTTGGGGCTCCTGTCTGCCGGGGAGCTGTTTTTT TRBJ2-2 TRBV5-6 NA NA
CASSGRRGGAETQYF TGTGCCAGCAGTGGACGTAGGGGAGGCGCGGAGACCCAGTACTTC TRBJ2-5 TRBV2 NA NA
CASSVGVSMRGTDTQYF TGTGCCAGCAGCGTAGGAGTTTCTATGAGAGGCACAGATACGCAGTATTTT TRBJ2-3 TRBV9 NA NA
CSVGTHNEQFF TGCAGTGTAGGGACCCACAATGAGCAGTTCTTC TRBJ2-1 TRBV20-1 NA NA
CASREETGNPEAFF TGTGCCAGCAGGGAAGAAACAGGGAACCCTGAAGCTTTCTTT TRBJ1-1 TRBV6-1 NA NA